The 26 T cell receptor beta chains below were found in one sample sequenced in a study of T cell changes during pregnancy in multiple sclerosis. Repertoires were generated with immunoSEQ multiplex PCR, while TCRdb's copy carries only in-frame clones and drops some. The sample comprises approximately 70,000 clones, approximately 95% of which are singletons, and roughly 0.14% rests with the top ten. This sample comprised CD4+ T cells from peripheral blood mononuclear cells, obtained after pregnancy. The receptors shown here come from a female donor with multiple sclerosis, enrolled in a pregnancy study.

V usage is TRBV7-9 and J usage is TRBJ2-4; tentatively, D is TRBD2 (6 bases). Germline CDR1 SEHNR, CDR2 FQNEAQ (reference sequence). V was cut by 2 bases and J by 6 bases, with 11 bases left in between. This CDR3 region has 14 residues. The CDR3 protein is CASSLIGSGNIQYF. Written as DNA, the CDR3 is TGTGCCAGCAGCTTAATCGGGAGTGGAAACATTCAGTACTTC.

The chain combines TRBV18 with TRBJ2-1; TRBD2 might be the D (6 bases). Germline CDR1 KGHSH, CDR2 LQKENI. V lost 3 bases and J 9 bases, leaving 18 bases between the germline ends. The CDR3 loop spans 15 amino acids. CDR3 loop: CASSPPGPGASEQFF. CDR3 in DNA: TGTGCCAGCTCACCCCCCGGGCCGGGAGCGAGTGAGCAGTTCTTC.

The chain is built from TRBV6-1 and TRBJ2-3, with 8 bases aligning to TRBD1. V lost 6 bases and J lost 1; bases outside the gene matches: 0. Germline CDR1 MNHNS, CDR2 SASEGT. This CDR3 is 13 amino acids long. CDR3 amino acids: CASRTGGTDTQYF. CDR3 nucleotides: TGTGCCAGCAGGACAGGGGGCACAGATACGCAGTATTTT.

This sequence joins TRBV19 and TRBJ1-1; TRBD1 aligns across 9 bases. V lost 5 bases and J lost 0; bases outside the gene matches: 4. CDR1 is LNHDA, CDR2 SQIVND, per germline (reference sequence). The CDR3 sequence is 15 residues long. Here the CDR3 reads CASSPRQGVNTEAFF. CDR3 nucleotide sequence: TGTGCCAGTAGTCCAAGACAGGGGGTGAACACTGAAGCTTTCTTT.

The chain combines TRBV28 with TRBJ1-2; perhaps TRBD1 as D (6 bases). Germline lookup yields CDR1 MDHEN and CDR2 SYDVKM. There are 12 residues in the CDR3. The ends were cut back, 6 bases at V and 4 bases at J, with 9 bases in the middle. As DNA, the CDR3 is TGTGCCAGCAGCGAACAGGGCTATGGCTACACCTTC. This encodes CASSEQGYGYTF.

The chain uses TRBV2 and TRBJ2-1, with unresolved D. The CDR3 spans 15 residues. The V gene lost 0 bases and the J gene lost 2 bases, with 8 bases spanning the gap. Germline lookup yields CDR1 SNHLY and CDR2 FYNNEI. The CDR3 nucleotides are TGTGCCAGCAGTGAAGCCAGTCCCCCCTACAATGAGCAGTTCTTC. Protein: CASSEASPPYNEQFF.

The gene calls are TRBV7-6 and TRBJ2-3; D possibly corresponds to TRBD2 (6 bases). There are 14 residues in the CDR3. CDR1 is SGHVS and CDR2 is FNYEAQ in the germline V gene. Trimming took off 1 base at V and 6 bases at J, with 11 bases between the two ends. The CDR3, as DNA: TGTGCCAGCAGCTTAGGGGGGACTGCCGATACGCAGTATTTT. It yields the protein CASSLGGTADTQYF.

This clone was detected once. CDR3 nucleotide sequence: TGTGCCAGCAGTGAATTGCCGGGACAGGGGGCCTACAATGAGCAGTTCTTC. Amino acid sequence: CASSELPGQGAYNEQFF. J is TRBJ2-1 and V is TRBV28; 11 bases fit TRBD1. The CDR3 length is 17 residues. Germline CDR1 MDHEN, CDR2 SYDVKM. The V and J ends lost 5 bases and 2 bases, in that order; junction bases with no gene match: 8.

The V gene is TRBV6-5, the J gene TRBJ2-7; TRBD2 aligns across 12 bases. Unmatched junction bases numbered 0, after V lost 6 bases and J lost 0 bases. The CDR3 is 14 amino acids. Per the germline V gene, CDR1 is MNHEY and CDR2 is SVGAGI. Written as DNA, the CDR3 is TGTGCCAGCAGGACTAGCGGGAGCTCCTACGAGCAGTACTTC. Translation: CASRTSGSSYEQYF.

This clone was observed a single time. CDR3: CASSLRRGEQFF. The DNA of the CDR3 is TGTGCCAGCAGCTTACGGCGGGGTGAGCAGTTCTTC. The chain combines TRBV11-1 with TRBJ2-1; D may be TRBD2 (6 bases). This CDR3 is 12 amino acids long. The ends were cut back, 2 bases at V and 9 bases at J, with 8 bases in the middle. Germline CDR1 is SGHAT and CDR2 is FQDESV (reference sequence).

This chain connects TRBV7-9 to TRBJ1-1, with D possibly being TRBD1 (5 bases). This CDR3 has 15 amino acids. CDR1 SEHNR and CDR2 FQNEAQ come from the germline V gene (reference sequence). V was clipped by 1 base and J by 5 bases, with 14 bases between them. The CDR3 reads CASSLGSRAGTEAFF. DNA for the CDR3: TGTGCCAGCAGCTTAGGATCCAGGGCGGGGACTGAAGCTTTCTTT.

V is TRBV6-5 and J is TRBJ1-1; no reliable D call. This CDR3 has 14 residues. The germline gives CDR1 MNHEY, CDR2 SVGAGI. The germline V and J ends were trimmed by 3 bases and 1 base, with 9 bases remaining between them. CDR3 loop: CASSYKIRNTEAFF. CDR3 coding DNA: TGTGCCAGCAGTTATAAAATCAGGAACACTGAAGCTTTCTTT.

The rearrangement joins TRBV30 to TRBJ2-7; D unresolved. CDR1 and CDR2 (germline): GTSNPN, SVGIG (reference sequence). This CDR3 contains 12 residues. Trimming took 0 bases from V and 7 from J, leaving 10 bases between them. CDR3 sequence reads: CAWSVEEWEQYF. As DNA, the CDR3 is TGTGCCTGGAGTGTAGAGGAGTGGGAGCAGTACTTC.

This chain joins TRBV11-2 and TRBJ2-4; 7 positions match TRBD1. The V segment lost 4 bases and the J segment 9 bases; nucleotides outside the gene matches: 9. The length of the CDR3 is 14 residues. The germline V gene encodes CDR1 SGHAT and CDR2 FQNNGV. CDR3 sequence: CASSSTGDGGIQYF. CDR3 in DNA: TGTGCCAGCAGCTCTACAGGGGATGGGGGCATTCAGTACTTC.

Points on this clone: The sample has other DNA sequences that encode this CDR3 too. The chain is built from TRBV28 and TRBJ1-5, with 11 positions matching TRBD1. With 2 bases clipped from V and 7 bases from J, the junction kept 4 bases outside the gene matches. This CDR3 has 15 residues. CDR1 and CDR2 from the germline V gene are MDHEN and SYDVKM. CDR3 loop: CASSLRTGGRQPQHF. CDR3 sequence (DNA): TGTGCCAGCAGTTTACGGACAGGGGGCAGGCAGCCCCAGCATTTT.

The chain couples TRBV5-4 to TRBJ2-7; tentative D call: TRBD1 (5 bases). The CDR3 loop spans 14 amino acids. Germline V CDR1 and CDR2: SGHNT, YYREEE (reference sequence). Trimming shortened V by 1 base and J by 6 bases, and 14 bases separated the two germline ends. DNA for the CDR3: TGTGCCAGCAGCTTGTTGGGAAGGGGCGGCGAGCAGTACTTC. Translating it yields CASSLLGRGGEQYF.

The rearrangement links TRBV9 to TRBJ1-4; the match to TRBD1 covers 8 bases. Unmatched junction bases numbered 8, after V lost 4 bases and J lost 6 bases. Germline assignment: CDR1 SGDLS and CDR2 YYNGEE. This CDR3 has 15 residues. CDR3 sequence: CASSPMGTGHEKLFF. DNA of the CDR3: TGTGCCAGCAGCCCGATGGGGACAGGCCATGAAAAACTGTTTTTT.

V usage is TRBV11-3 and J usage is TRBJ2-3; D is undetermined. The germline V and J ends were trimmed by 1 base and 0 bases, with 5 bases remaining between them. In germline, CDR1 is SGHNT, CDR2 YENEEA. The CDR3 covers 14 residues. CDR3: CASSLASSTDTQYF. For the CDR3, the DNA is TGTGCCAGCAGCTTAGCGTCTAGCACAGATACGCAGTATTTT.

The chain employs TRBV7-6 and TRBJ2-3; 7 bases line up with TRBD2. Germline loops: CDR1 SGHVS, CDR2 FNYEAQ. CDR3 length: 16 residues. The junction had 8 bases not matched to a gene; V was cut back by 0 bases and J by 5 bases. The CDR3 sequence is CASSLAGGAMGDTQYF. CDR3 coding DNA: TGTGCCAGCAGCTTAGCGGGAGGGGCGATGGGAGATACGCAGTATTTT.

DNA for the CDR3: TGTGCCAGCAGCCTAGTTCAAGTAACAAACACTGAAGCTTTCTTT. Translation: CASSLVQVTNTEAFF. The J gene is TRBJ1-1, the V gene TRBV5-5; the D is unclear. This CDR3 spans 15 amino acids. Trimming took 4 bases from V and 2 from J, leaving 15 bases between them. Germline V gives CDR1 SGHKS, CDR2 YYEKEE (reference sequence). The whole variable domain, remainder taken from reference TRBV5-5 and TRBJ1-1, is DAGVTQSPTHLIKTRGQQVTLRCSPISGHKSVSWYQQVLGQGPQFIFQYYEKEERGRGNFPDRFSARQFPNYSSELNVNALLLGDSALYLCASSLVQVTNTEAFFGQGTRLTVV.

This clone was seen a single time. V usage is TRBV30 and J usage is TRBJ2-1; 7 bases are a match to TRBD2. This CDR3 has 15 residues. In germline, CDR1 is GTSNPN, CDR2 SVGIG (reference sequence). Germline trimming cut 2 bases from V and 2 bases from J; bases unmatched to any gene: 6. CDR3 sequence: CAWSFPAGAYNEQFF. The DNA of the CDR3 is TGTGCCTGGAGTTTCCCGGCGGGAGCCTACAATGAGCAGTTCTTC.

J is TRBJ1-3 and V is TRBV9, with a weak D call TRBD1 (6 bases). The CDR3 contains 15 residues. Germline V CDR1 and CDR2: SGDLS, YYNGEE. Trimming cost V 7 bases and J 1 base, with 15 bases left between them. CDR3 sequence (DNA): TGTGCCAGCGGGGCCCTTCAGGGGTCTGGAAACACCATATATTTT. It yields the protein CASGALQGSGNTIYF.

The rearrangement links TRBV5-4 to TRBJ1-3, with unresolved D. This CDR3 is 17 amino acids long. V lost 1 base to trimming and J lost 0 bases, with 14 bases between them. CDR1 SGHNT and CDR2 YYREEE come from the germline V gene (reference sequence). CDR3 in amino acids: CASSLKLGPSSGNTIYF. As DNA, the CDR3 is TGTGCCAGCAGCTTGAAGCTGGGCCCCAGCTCTGGAAACACCATATATTTT.

J is TRBJ2-1 and V is TRBV5-6; 7 bases line up with TRBD1. The ends lost 4 bases at V and 8 bases at J; junction bases unmatched: 6. This CDR3 is 13 amino acids long. Germline V gene data show CDR1 as SGHDT and CDR2 as YYEEEE. The chain's CDR3 is CASSKRQGYEQFF. The CDR3 DNA reads as TGTGCCAGCAGCAAAAGACAGGGCTATGAGCAGTTCTTC.

V is TRBV11-3 and J is TRBJ2-7; 10 nucleotides align to TRBD1. From germline, CDR1 is SGHNT and CDR2 YENEEA. With V trimmed by 5 bases and J by 7 bases, 11 bases remained unmatched. The CDR3 length is 15 residues. DNA of the CDR3: TGTGCCAGCAGCCCTGGGACAGGGGTGGGGGAAGAGCAGTACTTC. Translating it yields CASSPGTGVGEEQYF.

This chain links TRBV2 with TRBJ1-5; 7 bases map to TRBD1. This CDR3 is built from 15 residues. The germline CDR1 and CDR2 sequences are SNHLY and FYNNEI. V was pared by 7 bases and J by 0 bases, with 6 bases of the junction left unmatched. The CDR3 DNA reads as TGTGCCAGCACTCCTGGGGACAGTAGCAATCAGCCCCAGCATTTT. Its translation: CASTPGDSSNQPQHF.